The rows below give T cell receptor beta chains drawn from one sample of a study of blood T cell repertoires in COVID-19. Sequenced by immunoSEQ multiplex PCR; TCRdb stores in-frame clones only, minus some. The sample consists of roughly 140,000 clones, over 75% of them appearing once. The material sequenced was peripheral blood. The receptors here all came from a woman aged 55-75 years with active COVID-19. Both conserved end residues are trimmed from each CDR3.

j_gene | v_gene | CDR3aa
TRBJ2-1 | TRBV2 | ASSEWQGGNEQF
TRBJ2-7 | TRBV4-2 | ASSQGEGLAGEFYEQY
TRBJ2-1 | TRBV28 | ASSLFTRGLAGYNEQF
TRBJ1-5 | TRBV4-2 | ASGQVANQPQH
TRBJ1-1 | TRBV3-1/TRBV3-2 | ASSQVRVGTEAF
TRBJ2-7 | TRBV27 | ASSPHTHEGRRTYEQY
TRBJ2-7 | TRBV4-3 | ASSQGRGPYEQY
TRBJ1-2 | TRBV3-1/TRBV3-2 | ASSQGFSGDANYGYT
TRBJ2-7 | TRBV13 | ASSLVSRDRDYEQY
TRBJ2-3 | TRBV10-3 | AISVSDTTDTQY
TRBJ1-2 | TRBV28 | ASSPVTIRLQGSNYGYT
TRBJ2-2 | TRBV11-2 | ASSLSASYTGELF
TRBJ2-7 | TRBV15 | ATSRDPSGEQY
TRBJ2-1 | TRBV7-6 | ASSPRPLGSSYNEQF
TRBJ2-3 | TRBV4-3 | ASSQATSADTQY
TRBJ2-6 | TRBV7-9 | ASSLVRTGANVLT
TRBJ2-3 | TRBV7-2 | ASSLLAVSTDTQY
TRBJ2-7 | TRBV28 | ASSSGTEYEQY
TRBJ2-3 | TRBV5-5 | ASSTTGTSGTDTQY
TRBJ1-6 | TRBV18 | ASSPQADRGSPLH
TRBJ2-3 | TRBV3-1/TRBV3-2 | ASSQGGTSGRRGGTHRYAPVKY
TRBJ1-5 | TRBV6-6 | ASSYSGGLSNQPQH
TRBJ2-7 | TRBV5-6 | ASSPDGSSGLYEQY
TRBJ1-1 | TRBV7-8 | ASSLGQHTEAF
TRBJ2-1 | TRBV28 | ASSSPGQGARTRYGGQF
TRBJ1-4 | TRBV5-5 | ASSFQGGAAFEKLF
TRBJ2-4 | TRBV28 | ASSDTGGAENIQY
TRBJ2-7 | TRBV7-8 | ASSLVLTSSYEQY
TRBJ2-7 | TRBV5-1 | ASSLGLSSYEQY
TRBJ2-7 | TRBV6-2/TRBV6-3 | ASSYTGSNEQY
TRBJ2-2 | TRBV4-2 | ASSQILGTSGWRENTGELF
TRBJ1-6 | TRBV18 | ASSGDISNSPLH
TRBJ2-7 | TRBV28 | ASRNRGTLTYEQY
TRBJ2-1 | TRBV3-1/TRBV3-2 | ASSQSLAGGVSQF
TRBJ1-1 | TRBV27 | ASTLTAGNTEAF
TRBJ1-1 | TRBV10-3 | AISEGLMNTEAF
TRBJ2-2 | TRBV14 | ASRRFGGELF
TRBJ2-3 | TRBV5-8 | ASSLGHLRGTDTQY
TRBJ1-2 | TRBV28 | ASSNNYGYT
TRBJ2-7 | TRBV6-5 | ASSSPGRGSYEQY
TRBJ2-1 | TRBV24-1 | ATRGLAGEKTYNEQF
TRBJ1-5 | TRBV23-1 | ASSQRGGNSNQPQH
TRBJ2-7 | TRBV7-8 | ASSPDGGSYEQY
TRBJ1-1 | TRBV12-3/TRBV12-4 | ASNGVAEAF
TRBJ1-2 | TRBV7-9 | ASSAQGAGYGYT
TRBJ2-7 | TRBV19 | ASSMTGGSYEQY
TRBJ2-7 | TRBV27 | ASSSPDRGAQYEQY
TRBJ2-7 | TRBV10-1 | ASSKKRSEYEQY
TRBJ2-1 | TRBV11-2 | ASSLQREFFNEQF
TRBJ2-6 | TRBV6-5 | ASRTGQAGANVLT
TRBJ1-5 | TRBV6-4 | ASSELPSNQPQH
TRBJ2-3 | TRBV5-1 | ASSLARTGGSDTQY
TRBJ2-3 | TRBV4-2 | ASSQDFGLAGPTDTQY
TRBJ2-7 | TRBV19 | ASSISGPSSYEQY
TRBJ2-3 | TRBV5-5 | ASKILAGPDTQY
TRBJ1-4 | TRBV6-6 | ASTIGGGGNEKLF
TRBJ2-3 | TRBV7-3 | ASRTSGRRGDTQY
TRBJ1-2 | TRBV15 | ATSRDLGQGYGYT
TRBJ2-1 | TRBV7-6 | ASSARLAVLSYNEQF
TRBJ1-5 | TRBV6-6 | ASSFPPAGGNQPQH